This record covers a single T cell receptor beta chain. What it recognizes is unknown. This specimen comes from a study of lymphopenia after photon versus proton radiotherapy. Study-level points and caveats: Relative stability marked proton patients; photon patients lost diversity and naive cells. After lymphocyte nadir, photon-treated repertoires showed oligoclonal expansion, especially CD8+ Temra. A bigger post-nadir fall in TCR diversity correlated inversely with survival time in deceased patients.

The assay was immunoSEQ multiplex PCR, and TCRdb's table has in-frame clones only and misses some. The sample has 53,000 or so clones; more than 70% are singletons. V lost 7 bases, J lost 7 bases, and 20 bases lay in between. In germline, CDR1 is MNHNS, CDR2 SASEGT. This CDR3 is 15 amino acids long. The sequences come from peripheral blood, collected from a patient treated with photon-based radiotherapy. This TCR came from a man over 45 with gastric cancer. The chain employs TRBV6-1 and TRBJ1-5; no clear D. The CDR3 is CASIKDVGIGQPQHF. For the CDR3, the DNA is TGTGCCAGCATCAAGGACGTGGGTATAGGACAGCCCCAGCATTTT.